This is a list of T cell receptor beta chains from one sample in a study of CD8+CD57+ T cells in acquired aplastic anemia. In TCRdb, the reads were re-called with MiXCR into one record per CDR3 protein. This table has 150,000 or so distinct CDR3 sequences, just over 50% appearing once. Sample: sorted CD4+, CD8+, or CD8+CD57+ T cells (not recorded which) from PBMCs. Receptors originate from a human donor with aplastic anemia. Both conserved end residues are part of each CDR3. A D gene is named only where the DNA matches it firmly. Clone size appears in some rows only: once, few, many, or a class for an expanded clone.

v_call	d_call	clone_size	j_call	cdr3_aa	cdr3_nt
TRBV11-1	NA	NA	TRBJ1-4	CASSSTSGGRVNEKLFF	TGTGCCAGCAGCTCTACTAGCGGGGGGCGCGTTAATGAAAAACTGTTTTTT
TRBV24-1	TRBD1	NA	TRBJ2-3	CATRGTGNTDTQYF	TGTGCCACCAGAGGGACAGGGAACACAGATACGCAGTATTTT
TRBV15	NA	NA	TRBJ1-1	CATSRDLGLEGIEAFF	TGTGCCACCAGCAGAGATTTAGGTCTGGAGGGGATAGAAGCTTTCTTT
TRBV6-1	NA	many	TRBJ1-2	CASSETENYGYTF	TGTGCCAGCAGTGAAACGGAGAACTATGGCTACACCTTC
TRBV2	NA	NA	TRBJ2-5	CASSAGGGLGF	TGTGCCAGCAGTGCGGGTGGGGGCCTTGGCTTC
TRBV7-9	NA	NA	TRBJ1-1	CASSPPVSPHTEAFF	TGTGCCAGCAGCCCCCCCGTCTCCCCCCACACTGAAGCTTTCTTT
TRBV5-8	NA	many	TRBJ1-1	CASSLGQGMTEAFF	TGTGCCAGCAGCTTGGGGCAGGGGATGACTGAAGCTTTCTTT
TRBV13	NA	NA	TRBJ2-7	CASSPRDKGIWGQYF	TGTGCCAGCAGCCCAAGGGACAAGGGCATTTGGGGGCAGTACTTC
TRBV5-1	TRBD1	NA	TRBJ1-2	CASSPEPGTGGGYTF	TGCGCCAGCAGCCCGGAACCCGGGACAGGGGGCGGCTACACCTTC
TRBV20-1	NA	many	TRBJ2-7	CSAFTGSSYEQYF	TGCAGTGCTTTCACAGGGAGCTCCTACGAGCAGTACTTC
TRBV10-1	TRBD1	NA	TRBJ1-6	CASNNRGDRNSPLHF	TGCGCCAGCAACAACCGGGGGGACAGGAATTCACCCCTCCACTTT
TRBV5-4	TRBD2	NA	TRBJ2-1	CASSSGWIAGGPGNEQFF	TGTGCCAGCAGCTCGGGCTGGATAGCGGGGGGGCCCGGCAATGAGCAGTTCTTC
TRBV7-3	NA	NA	TRBJ1-6	CASSWTERSPLHF	TGTGCCAGCAGCTGGACAGAGAGATCACCCCTCCACTTT
TRBV2	NA	many	TRBJ1-5	CASSEGGADNQPQHF	TGTGCCAGCAGTGAAGGAGGGGCGGACAATCAGCCCCAGCATTTT
TRBV7-3	NA	NA	TRBJ2-2	CASSQTANTGELFF	TGTGCCAGCAGCCAGACGGCGAACACCGGGGAGCTGTTTTTT
TRBV9	TRBD2	NA	TRBJ2-3	CASSVVSGATDTQYF	TGTGCCAGCAGCGTAGTTAGCGGGGCCACAGATACGCAGTATTTT